This is a list of T cell receptor beta chains from one sample in a study of response to subunit inactivated influenza vaccine. One entry per CDR3 protein results from TCRdb running MiXCR on the RT-PCR reads. The sample contains about 190,000 distinct CDR3 sequences, 14% of which appear only once. Sequencing used CD8+ T cells sorted from PBMCs, obtained less than 6 days after vaccination. The receptors were gathered from a man over 45 who received an inactivated influenza vaccine. CDR3s include the opening cysteine and the closing phenylalanine or tryptophan. D genes are given only for firm matches. Only part of the rows carry a size: once, few, many, or a class if the clone is expanded.

d_gene: TRBD1
abundance: .
v_gene: TRBV20-1
j_gene: TRBJ1-5
CDR3nt: TGCAGTGCTAGAAGTTGGGACAGGGGGCGGGATCAGCCCCAGCATTTT
CDR3aa: CSARSWDRGRDQPQHF

d_gene: .
abundance: .
v_gene: TRBV7-9
j_gene: TRBJ2-7
CDR3nt: TGTGCCAGCAGCTTAGCCGCCCTCGAGCAGTACTTC
CDR3aa: CASSLAALEQYF

d_gene: TRBD2
abundance: .
v_gene: TRBV28
j_gene: TRBJ2-3
CDR3nt: TGTGCCAGCAGTTTGGGACTAGCGAACACAGATACGCAGTATTTT
CDR3aa: CASSLGLANTDTQYF

d_gene: TRBD1
abundance: .
v_gene: TRBV12-3/TRBV12-4
j_gene: TRBJ2-5
CDR3nt: TGTGCCAGCAGTCAGGGACAGGGCAACCAAGAGACCCAGTACTTC
CDR3aa: CASSQGQGNQETQYF

d_gene: .
abundance: few
v_gene: TRBV12-3/TRBV12-4
j_gene: TRBJ2-3
CDR3nt: TGTGCCAGCAGTTTAACGCACGTAGATACGCAGTATTTT
CDR3aa: CASSLTHVDTQYF

d_gene: .
abundance: few
v_gene: TRBV5-8
j_gene: TRBJ1-5
CDR3nt: TGTGCCAGCAGCCGGGCCGGGGGTCCGTTGCAGCCCCAGCATTTT
CDR3aa: CASSRAGGPLQPQHF

d_gene: .
abundance: .
v_gene: TRBV7-8
j_gene: TRBJ2-7
CDR3nt: TGTGCCAGCAGCTCATGGGACGGACTCTCCTACGAGCAGTACTTC
CDR3aa: CASSSWDGLSYEQYF

d_gene: .
abundance: many
v_gene: TRBV20-1
j_gene: TRBJ1-6
CDR3nt: TGCAGTGCTAGAGCCGTCCAGAGCCCCTATAATTCACCCCTCCACTTT
CDR3aa: CSARAVQSPYNSPLHF

d_gene: TRBD2
abundance: few
v_gene: TRBV3-1
j_gene: TRBJ2-1
CDR3nt: TGTGCCAGCAGCCAAGTTGGGACCCTAGCGGGGGGAGACTCCTACAATGAGCAGTTCTTC
CDR3aa: CASSQVGTLAGGDSYNEQFF

d_gene: .
abundance: .
v_gene: TRBV5-1
j_gene: TRBJ2-2
CDR3nt: TGCGCCAGCAGCTTGGAATCTGGGGGACAAACCGGGGAGCTGTTTTTT
CDR3aa: CASSLESGGQTGELFF

d_gene: .
abundance: .
v_gene: TRBV28
j_gene: TRBJ2-2
CDR3nt: TGTGCCAGCAGTTTACGGGGGTACACCGGGGAGCTGTTTTTT
CDR3aa: CASSLRGYTGELFF

d_gene: .
abundance: few
v_gene: TRBV20-1
j_gene: TRBJ2-1
CDR3nt: TGCAGTGCTAGAGATGGGGAACGGGCTCAGGATGAGCAGTTCTTC
CDR3aa: CSARDGERAQDEQFF

d_gene: TRBD1
abundance: .
v_gene: TRBV9
j_gene: TRBJ2-1
CDR3nt: TGTGCCAGCAGCAAGCACAGGGGAAATGAGCAGTTCTTC
CDR3aa: CASSKHRGNEQFF

d_gene: TRBD2
abundance: .
v_gene: TRBV28
j_gene: TRBJ2-3
CDR3nt: TGTGCCAGCAGTTTGAGACTAGCGGGATCAGATACGCAGTATTTT
CDR3aa: CASSLRLAGSDTQYF

d_gene: .
abundance: few
v_gene: TRBV20-1
j_gene: TRBJ2-5
CDR3nt: TGCAGTGCTAGCATCAGGTCGGAGACCCAGTACTTC
CDR3aa: CSASIRSETQYF

d_gene: TRBD2
abundance: few
v_gene: TRBV20-1
j_gene: TRBJ2-1
CDR3nt: TGCAGTGCTAGAGCGGCTAGCGGGCCCCCCTACAATGAGCAGTTCTTC
CDR3aa: CSARAASGPPYNEQFF

d_gene: TRBD2
abundance: few
v_gene: TRBV12-3/TRBV12-4
j_gene: TRBJ2-5
CDR3nt: TGTGCCAGCAGTTTGTTTGGGCTAGCGGGGGAAGAGACCCAGTACTTC
CDR3aa: CASSLFGLAGEETQYF

d_gene: .
abundance: .
v_gene: TRBV3-1
j_gene: TRBJ2-3
CDR3nt: TGTGCCAGCAGCCAAGGTCCGGTGGCAGGGGCAGGGGATACGCAGTATTTT
CDR3aa: CASSQGPVAGAGDTQYF

d_gene: .
abundance: .
v_gene: TRBV4-3
j_gene: TRBJ2-7
CDR3nt: TGCGCCAGCAGCCAAGAAGCCGACTCTCGCGAGCAGTACTTC
CDR3aa: CASSQEADSREQYF

d_gene: .
abundance: few
v_gene: TRBV28
j_gene: TRBJ2-1
CDR3nt: TGTGCCAGCAGATCCACAGGGAGCTCCTACAATGAGCAGTTCTTC
CDR3aa: CASRSTGSSYNEQFF

d_gene: TRBD1
abundance: few
v_gene: TRBV7-2
j_gene: TRBJ2-1
CDR3nt: TGTGCCAGCAGCATGGGACAGGCCTCCTACAATGAGCAGTTCTTC
CDR3aa: CASSMGQASYNEQFF

d_gene: TRBD1
abundance: .
v_gene: TRBV27
j_gene: TRBJ2-7
CDR3nt: TGTGCCAGCAGTCAAGGGACAGGGTCCTTCCACGAGCAGTACTTC
CDR3aa: CASSQGTGSFHEQYF

d_gene: TRBD1
abundance: few
v_gene: TRBV11-2
j_gene: TRBJ2-7
CDR3nt: TGTGCCAGCAGCCCAGGGGGCGGACAGGGGGCGTTCCTCTACGAGCAGTACTTC
CDR3aa: CASSPGGGQGAFLYEQYF